A single sample is the source of the 21 T cell receptor beta chains below, sequenced in a study of CD8 T cells in Susac syndrome. Reverse transcription of about 0.5 to 1 ug RNA was carried out with random hexamers. TCRdb re-called the immunoSEQ multiplex PCR reads with MiXCR, one entry per CDR3 protein. The sample has some 400,000 distinct CDR3 sequences, approximately 89% seen once. The sample consisted of CD8+ T cells from PBMCs. These receptors originate from a human donor with multiple sclerosis.

The chain is built from TRBV6-5 and TRBJ2-7; D may be TRBD2 (6 bases). The germline gives CDR1 MNHEY, CDR2 SVGAGI. This CDR3 spans 14 amino acids. V lost 2 bases to trimming and J lost 2 bases, with 10 bases between them. The CDR3 DNA reads as TGTGCCAGCAGTTACGGGACTCAAGCCTACGAGCAGTACTTC. It codes for CASSYGTQAYEQYF.

The rearrangement uses TRBV4-1 and TRBJ1-1; D not resolved. The CDR3 is made up of 14 amino acids. V lost 1 base and J lost 0, with 6 bases in between. The germline V gene has CDR1 MGHRA and CDR2 YSYEKL. The CDR3 DNA sequence: TGCGCCAGCAGCCAAGTAAATGTGAACACTGAAGCTTTCTTT. Its protein product is CASSQVNVNTEAFF.

The genes are TRBV28 and TRBJ2-7, with TRBD2 identical over 7 bases. This CDR3 is built from 17 residues. Looked up from germline, CDR1 is MDHEN and CDR2 is SYDVKM. Unmatched junction bases numbered 15, after V lost 3 bases and J lost 4 bases. CDR3 loop: CASSFLASGKSGYEQYF. The CDR3 DNA follows: TGTGCCAGCAGTTTCCTTGCCAGCGGGAAGAGTGGATACGAGCAGTACTTC.

In DNA, the CDR3 is TGTGCCAGTAGTTTCGAACCCTCCGCCACAGATACGCAGTATTTT. Protein product: CASSFEPSATDTQYF. The genes are TRBV19 and TRBJ2-3; no clear D. This CDR3 has 15 amino acids. The germline V and J ends were trimmed by 5 bases and 2 bases, with 14 bases remaining between them. CDR1 is LNHDA and CDR2 is SQIVND in the germline V gene (reference sequence). Supplemented by reference TRBV19 and TRBJ2-3, the full variable domain reads DGGITQSPKYLFRKEGQNVTLSCEQNLNHDAMYWYRQDPGQGLRLIYYSQIVNDFQKGDIAEGYSVSREKKESFPLTVTSAQKNPTAFYLCASSFEPSATDTQYFGPGTRLTVL.

V and J are TRBV12-3 or TRBV12-4 and TRBJ2-3; 9 nucleotides align to TRBD1. The CDR3 sequence is 14 residues long. The ends lost 5 bases at V and 4 bases at J; junction bases unmatched: 4. The CDR3 here is CASSPRTGADTQYF. In DNA form, the CDR3 reads TGTGCCAGCAGTCCGCGGACAGGGGCAGATACGCAGTATTTT.

This rearrangement joins TRBV7-9 to TRBJ2-7; D gene unclear. The germline CDR1 and CDR2 sequences are SEHNR and FQNEAQ (reference sequence). The CDR3 extends over 15 amino acids. Trimming removed 1 base at V and 3 bases at J, with 13 bases between. CDR3 sequence reads: CASSLDIQIYYEQYF. The DNA for the CDR3 is TGTGCCAGCAGCTTAGACATCCAGATTTACTACGAGCAGTACTTC.

The chain carries TRBV5-1 and TRBJ2-1; 8 bases fit TRBD1. This CDR3 is 17 amino acids long. Looked up from germline, CDR1 is SGHRS and CDR2 is YFSETQ. J was trimmed by 3 bases and V by 4 bases; bases with no gene match: 12. Here the CDR3 reads CASSPYPTGTGYNEQFF. The CDR3 region has the DNA TGCGCCAGCAGCCCCTACCCCACCGGGACAGGCTACAATGAGCAGTTCTTC. Filled out from reference TRBV5-1 and TRBJ2-1, the complete variable domain reads KAGVTQTPRYLIKTRGQQVTLSCSPISGHRSVSWYQQTPGQGLQFLFEYFSETQRNKGNFPGRFSGRQFSNSRSEMNVSTLELGDSALYLCASSPYPTGTGYNEQFFGPGTRLTVL.

The chain is built from TRBV4-1 and TRBJ1-2; D not resolved. The CDR3 contains 15 residues. V lost 0 bases to trimming and J lost 0 bases, with 8 bases between them. The V gene's germline CDR1 is MGHRA and CDR2 YSYEKL. The CDR3 bases are TGCGCCAGCAGCCAAGATTGGACTACTAACTATGGCTACACCTTC. Its protein product is CASSQDWTTNYGYTF.

The V call is TRBV5-1, the J call TRBJ1-1; perhaps TRBD1 as D (5 bases). The CDR3 totals 14 residues. CDR1 is SGHRS and CDR2 is YFSETQ in the germline V gene. V was cut by 3 bases and J by 3 bases, with 12 bases left in between. CDR3 in amino acids: CASSWVSRDTEAFF. CDR3 bases: TGCGCCAGCAGCTGGGTCAGCAGGGACACTGAAGCTTTCTTT.

This clonotype was recorded only once. J is TRBJ1-1 and V is TRBV2; D is ambiguous. This CDR3 is built from 12 residues. The V and J ends lost 6 bases and 10 bases respectively, with 15 bases between them. The germline gives CDR1 SNHLY, CDR2 FYNNEI. CDR3 region: CASSVREWGAFF. CDR3 nucleotide sequence: TGTGCCAGCAGCGTACGGGAATGGGGAGCTTTCTTT.

V and J are TRBV27 and TRBJ2-3, with 8 positions matching TRBD2. Per the germline V gene, CDR1 is MNHEY and CDR2 is SMNVEV (reference sequence). V shed 3 bases, J shed 6 bases, and the junction held 5 bases outside the gene matches. CDR3 length: 14 residues. CDR3 sequence reads: CASSFVAGRDTQYF. CDR3 in DNA: TGTGCCAGCAGTTTCGTAGCGGGACGGGATACGCAGTATTTT.

V is TRBV4-1 and J is TRBJ1-1; D is perhaps TRBD1 (5 bases). Between the trimmed V and J ends, which lost 0 bases and 0 bases, there was a span of 8 bases. CDR3 size: 15 residues. Germline assignment: CDR1 MGHRA and CDR2 YSYEKL. As DNA, the CDR3 is TGCGCCAGCAGCCAAGAGTTCAGGGTGAACACTGAAGCTTTCTTT. Its protein is CASSQEFRVNTEAFF.

The V and J genes are TRBV29-1 and TRBJ2-7, with D possibly TRBD1 on 6 matching bases. CDR3 size: 15 residues. Looked up from germline, CDR1 is SQVTM and CDR2 is ANQGSEA. Trimming took off 6 bases at V and 2 bases at J, with 20 bases between the two ends. In DNA, the CDR3 is TGCAGCGTGGCTATACCGGGACATGTAACCTACGAGCAGTACTTC. It translates to CSVAIPGHVTYEQYF.

The chain links TRBV28 to TRBJ1-5; the match to TRBD1 covers 8 bases. Germline CDR1 reads MDHEN; CDR2 reads SYDVKM. This CDR3 has 15 amino acids. V shed 4 bases and J 7 bases; nucleotides not matched to a gene: 9. The CDR3 sequence is CASSWGQVNQQPQHF. In nucleotides, the CDR3 is TGTGCCAGCAGTTGGGGACAGGTGAATCAGCAGCCCCAGCATTTT.

The rearrangement uses TRBV6-1 and TRBJ2-7; D call uncertain. This CDR3 is built from 12 residues. Germline V gene data show CDR1 as MNHNS and CDR2 as SASEGT. Trimming took off 8 bases at V and 2 bases at J, with 10 bases between the two ends. Here the CDR3 DNA reads TGTGCCAGCCTAGAAGGGACCTACGAGCAGTACTTC. It translates to CASLEGTYEQYF.

This rearrangement joins TRBV27 to TRBJ2-2, with D perhaps matching TRBD2 (5 bases). Germline CDR1 reads MNHEY; CDR2 reads SMNVEV (reference sequence). This CDR3 comprises 13 residues. V lost 7 bases and J 5 bases, leaving 11 bases between the germline ends. The CDR3, as DNA: TGTGCCAGCACCCCAACTAGTACCGGGGAGCTGTTTTTT. It translates to CASTPTSTGELFF.

The chain combines TRBV5-4 with TRBJ2-7; TRBD1 agrees at 7 bases. V was clipped by 0 bases and J by 4 bases; unmatched bases: 10. The CDR3 totals 16 residues. The germline gives CDR1 SGHNT, CDR2 YYREEE (reference sequence). CDR3 protein: CASSLVGGESPYEQYF. CDR3 bases: TGTGCCAGCAGCTTGGTAGGGGGCGAATCCCCTTACGAGCAGTACTTC.

The V and J genes are TRBV19 and TRBJ1-2; D is ambiguous. This CDR3 has 15 amino acids. The germline gives CDR1 LNHDA, CDR2 SQIVND (reference sequence). The V end was cut by 0 bases, the J end by 6 bases, with 14 bases between. This CDR3 reads CASSIDLTVYDGYTF. The CDR3, as DNA: TGTGCCAGTAGTATAGATCTAACAGTGTACGATGGCTACACCTTC.

The rearrangement joins TRBV7-9 to TRBJ2-3, with TRBD2 identical over 9 bases. In germline, CDR1 is SEHNR, CDR2 FQNEAQ (reference sequence). V was clipped by 6 bases and J by 2 bases; unmatched bases: 12. This CDR3 is 17 amino acids long. The CDR3, as DNA: TGTGCCAGCAGTCCGGTCTCGACTAGCGGTCCCACAGATACGCAGTATTTT. Translating gives CASSPVSTSGPTDTQYF.

This chain connects TRBV7-9 to TRBJ2-7, with 8 bases fitting TRBD2. CDR1 is SEHNR and CDR2 is FQNEAQ in the germline V gene (reference sequence). J was trimmed by 6 bases and V by 4 bases; bases with no gene match: 5. This CDR3 is built from 13 residues. In DNA, the CDR3 is TGTGCCAGCAGCTCGGCGGGAGGAGCCGAGCAGTACTTC. This encodes CASSSAGGAEQYF.

The chain carries TRBV6-1 and TRBJ1-2, with unresolved D. The length of the CDR3 is 15 residues. CDR1 MNHNS and CDR2 SASEGT come from the germline V gene. V was cut by 1 base and J by 8 bases, with 17 bases left in between. CDR3 in DNA: TGTGCCAGCAGTGAAGTAGGCGACGGTGCTGCAGGCTACACCTTC. It yields the protein CASSEVGDGAAGYTF.